The present T cell receptor beta chain was sequenced within a study of T-cell memory formation after mild COVID-19. Across the whole study: Largely, TCR clusters stayed within a single donor.

Constant-segment-primed 5'RACE gave TCR alpha and TCR beta cDNA libraries with sample barcodes and UMIs. From the 5' RACE reads, TCRdb called clonotypes with MiXCR, one entry per CDR3 protein. The sample carries about 360,000 distinct CDR3 sequences, under 15% recorded once. The CDR3 runs 20 residues. CDR1 MNHEY and CDR2 SMNVEV come from the germline V gene (reference sequence). V was trimmed by 0 bases and J by 0 bases, leaving 18 bases between them. Ten or more counts support this clonotype. What it binds is unknown. Study-wide points: CD4/CD8 balance characterized clones contracting day 15 to 85, and CD4+ skew characterized later expanders. Unconfirmed was the SARS-CoV-2 specificity of second-wave clones that peaked on day 37.

The gene calls are TRBV27 and TRBJ2-6; the D gene is possibly TRBD1 (6 bases). Sample: PBMCs or a T cell subset sorted from them (not recorded which). The sequence was collected from a man between 18 and 35 years old who had mild COVID-19 (a few samples of this study predate the infection). Cell type and time point are not known. The CDR3 loop reads CASSLSVRVQGSSGANVLTF. CDR3 DNA: TGTGCCAGCAGTTTATCCGTGCGGGTACAGGGAAGCTCTGGGGCCAACGTCCTGACTTTC.